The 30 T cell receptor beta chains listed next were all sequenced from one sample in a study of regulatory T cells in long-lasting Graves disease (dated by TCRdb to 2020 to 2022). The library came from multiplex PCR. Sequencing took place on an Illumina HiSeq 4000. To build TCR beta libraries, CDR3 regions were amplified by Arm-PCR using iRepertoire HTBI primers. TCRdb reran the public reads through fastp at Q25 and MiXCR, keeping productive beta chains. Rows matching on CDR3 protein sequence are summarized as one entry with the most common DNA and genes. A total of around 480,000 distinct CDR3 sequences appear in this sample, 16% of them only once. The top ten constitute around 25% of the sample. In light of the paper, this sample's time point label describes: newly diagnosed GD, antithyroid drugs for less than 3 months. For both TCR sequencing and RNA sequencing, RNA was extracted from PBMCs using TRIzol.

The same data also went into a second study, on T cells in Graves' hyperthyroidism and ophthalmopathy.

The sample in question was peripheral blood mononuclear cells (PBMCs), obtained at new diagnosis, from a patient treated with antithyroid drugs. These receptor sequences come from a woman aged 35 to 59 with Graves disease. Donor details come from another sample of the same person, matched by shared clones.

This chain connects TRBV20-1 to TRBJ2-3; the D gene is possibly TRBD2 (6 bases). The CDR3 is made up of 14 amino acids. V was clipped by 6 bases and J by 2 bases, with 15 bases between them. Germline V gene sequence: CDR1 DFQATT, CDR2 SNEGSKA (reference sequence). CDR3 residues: CSAPPTGATDTQYF. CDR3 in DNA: TGCAGTGCCCCTCCAACGGGAGCCACAGATACGCAGTATTTT.

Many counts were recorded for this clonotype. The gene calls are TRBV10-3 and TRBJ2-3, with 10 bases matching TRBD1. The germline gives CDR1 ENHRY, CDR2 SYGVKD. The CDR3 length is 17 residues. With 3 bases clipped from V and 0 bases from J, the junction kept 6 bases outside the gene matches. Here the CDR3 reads CAISDSGDRGSTDTQYF. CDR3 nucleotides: TGTGCCATCAGTGATAGTGGGGACAGGGGAAGCACAGATACGCAGTATTTT.

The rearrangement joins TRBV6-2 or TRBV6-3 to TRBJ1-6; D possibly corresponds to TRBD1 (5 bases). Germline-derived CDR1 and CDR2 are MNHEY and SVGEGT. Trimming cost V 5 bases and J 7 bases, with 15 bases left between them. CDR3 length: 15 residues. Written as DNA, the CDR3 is TGTGCCAGCAGTGAAGGGGCAGGCTTCAATTCACCCCTCCACTTT. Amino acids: CASSEGAGFNSPLHF.

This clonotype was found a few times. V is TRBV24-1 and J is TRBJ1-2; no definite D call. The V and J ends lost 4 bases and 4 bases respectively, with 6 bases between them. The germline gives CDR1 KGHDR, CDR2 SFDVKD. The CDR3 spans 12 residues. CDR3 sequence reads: CATSEASYGYTF. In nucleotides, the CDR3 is TGTGCCACCAGTGAGGCCAGCTATGGCTACACCTTC.

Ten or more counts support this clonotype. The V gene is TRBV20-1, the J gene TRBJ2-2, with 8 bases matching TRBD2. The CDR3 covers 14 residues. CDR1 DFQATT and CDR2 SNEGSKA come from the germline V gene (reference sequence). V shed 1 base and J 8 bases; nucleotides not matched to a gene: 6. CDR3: CSARVPGGRGELFF. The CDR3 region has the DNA TGCAGTGCTAGAGTCCCGGGAGGGCGGGGGGAGCTGTTTTTT.

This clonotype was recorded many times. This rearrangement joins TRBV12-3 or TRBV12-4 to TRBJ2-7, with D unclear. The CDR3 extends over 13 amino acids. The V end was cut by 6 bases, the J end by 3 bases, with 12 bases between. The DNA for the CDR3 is TGTGCCAGCAGAGCGACAAGACGCTACGAGCAGTACTTC. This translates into CASRATRRYEQYF.

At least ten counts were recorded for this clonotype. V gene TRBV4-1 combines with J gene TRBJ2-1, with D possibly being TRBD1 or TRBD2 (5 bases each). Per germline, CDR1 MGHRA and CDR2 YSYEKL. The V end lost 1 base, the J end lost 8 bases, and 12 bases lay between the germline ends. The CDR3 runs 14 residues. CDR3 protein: CASSQGGTADEQFF. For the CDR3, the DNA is TGCGCCAGCAGCCAAGGTGGGACCGCGGATGAGCAGTTCTTC.

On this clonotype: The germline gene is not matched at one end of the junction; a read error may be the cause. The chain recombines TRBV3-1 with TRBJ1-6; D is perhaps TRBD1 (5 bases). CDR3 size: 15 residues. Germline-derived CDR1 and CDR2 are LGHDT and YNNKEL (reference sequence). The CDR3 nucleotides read TGTGCCAGCACCCAACAGGCACTCTATAATTCACCCCTCCACTTT. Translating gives CASTQQALYNSPLHF.

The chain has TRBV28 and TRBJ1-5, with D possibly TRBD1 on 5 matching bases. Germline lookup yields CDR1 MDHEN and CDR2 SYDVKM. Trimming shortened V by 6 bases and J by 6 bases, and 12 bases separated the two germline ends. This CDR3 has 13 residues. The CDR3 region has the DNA TGTGCCAGCAGGTCCAGGGTTGGTCAGCCCCAGCATTTT. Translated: CASRSRVGQPQHF.

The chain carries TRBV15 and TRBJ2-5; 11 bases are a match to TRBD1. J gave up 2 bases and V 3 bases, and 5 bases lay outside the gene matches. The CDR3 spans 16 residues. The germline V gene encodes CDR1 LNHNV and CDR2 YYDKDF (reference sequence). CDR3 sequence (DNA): TGTGCCACCAGCAGTGGGACAGGGGGGCCTCAAGAGACCCAGTACTTC. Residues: CATSSGTGGPQETQYF.

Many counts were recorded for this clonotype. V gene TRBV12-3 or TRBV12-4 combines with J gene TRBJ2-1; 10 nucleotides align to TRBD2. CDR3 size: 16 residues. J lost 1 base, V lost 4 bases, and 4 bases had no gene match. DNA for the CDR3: TGTGCCAGCAGTTATCCTAGCGGGGGTTCCTACAATGAGCAGTTCTTC. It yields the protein CASSYPSGGSYNEQFF.

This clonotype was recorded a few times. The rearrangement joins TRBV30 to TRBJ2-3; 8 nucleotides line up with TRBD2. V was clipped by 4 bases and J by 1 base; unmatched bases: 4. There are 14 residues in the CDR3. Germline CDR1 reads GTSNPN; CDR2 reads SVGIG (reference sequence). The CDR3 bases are TGTGCCTGGACCCGGGGGGGGGGCACAGATACGCAGTATTTT. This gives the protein CAWTRGGGTDTQYF.

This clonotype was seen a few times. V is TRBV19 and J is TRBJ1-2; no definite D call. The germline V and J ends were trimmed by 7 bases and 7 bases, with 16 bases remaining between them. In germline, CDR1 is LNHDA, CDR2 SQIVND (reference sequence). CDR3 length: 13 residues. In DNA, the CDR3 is TGTGCCAGTACCCCACGTGGAGAAGCTGGCTACACCTTC. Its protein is CASTPRGEAGYTF.

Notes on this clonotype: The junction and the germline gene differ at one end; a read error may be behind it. The CDR3 protein is CSAREGRGRSYGQYF. In DNA form, the CDR3 reads TGCAGTGCTAGAGAAGGTCGAGGGCGGTCCTACGGGCAGTACTTC. The genes are TRBV20-1 and TRBJ2-7; TRBD2 might be the D (5 bases). The CDR3 runs 15 residues. Germline CDR1 DFQATT, CDR2 SNEGSKA (reference sequence).

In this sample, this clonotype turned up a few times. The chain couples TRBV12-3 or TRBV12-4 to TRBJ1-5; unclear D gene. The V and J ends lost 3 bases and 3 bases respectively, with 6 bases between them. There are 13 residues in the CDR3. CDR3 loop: CASSLSYNQPQHF. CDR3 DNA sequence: TGTGCCAGCAGTTTGTCATACAATCAGCCCCAGCATTTT.

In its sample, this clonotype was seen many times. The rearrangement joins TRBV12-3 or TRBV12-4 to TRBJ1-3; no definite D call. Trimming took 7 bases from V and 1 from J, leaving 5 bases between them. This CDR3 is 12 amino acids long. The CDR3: CASIKSGNTIYF. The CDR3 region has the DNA TGTGCCAGCATTAAGTCTGGAAACACCATATATTTT.

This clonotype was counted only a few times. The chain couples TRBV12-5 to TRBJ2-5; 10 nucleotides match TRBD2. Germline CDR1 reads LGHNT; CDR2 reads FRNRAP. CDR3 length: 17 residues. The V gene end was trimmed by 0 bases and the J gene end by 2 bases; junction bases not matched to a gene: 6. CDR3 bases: TGTGCTAGTGGTTTGGTAGTAGCGGGGGGCCCGCAAGAGACCCAGTACTTC. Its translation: CASGLVVAGGPQETQYF.

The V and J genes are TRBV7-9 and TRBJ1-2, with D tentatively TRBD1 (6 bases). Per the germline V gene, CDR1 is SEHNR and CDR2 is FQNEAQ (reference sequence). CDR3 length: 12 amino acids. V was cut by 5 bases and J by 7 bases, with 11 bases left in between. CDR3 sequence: CASSPGGAGYTF. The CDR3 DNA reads TGTGCCAGCAGCCCGGGGGGGGCTGGCTACACCTTC.

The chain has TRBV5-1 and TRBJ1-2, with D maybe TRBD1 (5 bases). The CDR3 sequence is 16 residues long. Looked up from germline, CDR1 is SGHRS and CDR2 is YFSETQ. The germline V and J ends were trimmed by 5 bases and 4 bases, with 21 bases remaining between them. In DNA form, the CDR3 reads TGCGCCAGCAGGCGAGGGGACCAACTCGGGAGCTATGGCTACACCTTC. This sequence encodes CASRRGDQLGSYGYTF.

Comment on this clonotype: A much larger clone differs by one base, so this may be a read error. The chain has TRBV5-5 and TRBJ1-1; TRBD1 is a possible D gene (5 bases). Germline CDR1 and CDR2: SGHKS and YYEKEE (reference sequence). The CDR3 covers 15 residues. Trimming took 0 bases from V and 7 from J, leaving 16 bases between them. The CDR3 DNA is TGTGCCAGCAGCTTGGACCAGGGTCGGGCCATTGAAGCTTTCTTT. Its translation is CASSLDQGRAIEAFF.

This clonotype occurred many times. CDR3: CASSMWGAGFTDTQYF. Here the CDR3 DNA reads TGTGCCAGCAGCATGTGGGGGGCAGGTTTCACAGATACGCAGTATTTT. The chain uses TRBV5-6 and TRBJ2-3; D may match TRBD1 or TRBD2 (6 bases each). Per the germline V gene, CDR1 is SGHDT and CDR2 is YYEEEE. The CDR3 length is 16 residues. V was trimmed by 4 bases and J by 2 bases, leaving 17 bases between them.

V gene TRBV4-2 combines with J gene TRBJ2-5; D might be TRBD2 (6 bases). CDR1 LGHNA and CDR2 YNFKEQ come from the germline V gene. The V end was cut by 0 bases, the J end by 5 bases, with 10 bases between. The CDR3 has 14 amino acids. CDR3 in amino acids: CASSQDAGWETQYF. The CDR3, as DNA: TGTGCCAGCAGCCAAGATGCGGGGTGGGAGACCCAGTACTTC.

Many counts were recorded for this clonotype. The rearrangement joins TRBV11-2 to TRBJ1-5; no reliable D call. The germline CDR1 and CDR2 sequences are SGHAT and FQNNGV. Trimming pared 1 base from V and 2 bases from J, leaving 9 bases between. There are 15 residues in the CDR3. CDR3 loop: CASSLAPGGNQPQHF. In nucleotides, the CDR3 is TGTGCCAGCAGCTTAGCACCGGGAGGCAATCAGCCCCAGCATTTT.

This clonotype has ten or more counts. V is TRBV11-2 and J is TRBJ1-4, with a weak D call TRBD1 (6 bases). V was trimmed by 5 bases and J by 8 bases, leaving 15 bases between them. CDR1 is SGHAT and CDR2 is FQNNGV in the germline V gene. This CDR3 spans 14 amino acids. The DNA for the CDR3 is TGTGCCAGCAGCCAAGGACAGACGAGGGAAAAACTGTTTTTT. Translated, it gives CASSQGQTREKLFF.

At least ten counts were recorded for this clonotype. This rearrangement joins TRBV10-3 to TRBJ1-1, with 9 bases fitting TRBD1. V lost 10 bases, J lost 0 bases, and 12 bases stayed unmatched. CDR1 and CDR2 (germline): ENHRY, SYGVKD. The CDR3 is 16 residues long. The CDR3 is CATRSDRGSMNTEAFF. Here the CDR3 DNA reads TGTGCCACCCGGTCCGACAGGGGGTCAATGAACACTGAAGCTTTCTTT.

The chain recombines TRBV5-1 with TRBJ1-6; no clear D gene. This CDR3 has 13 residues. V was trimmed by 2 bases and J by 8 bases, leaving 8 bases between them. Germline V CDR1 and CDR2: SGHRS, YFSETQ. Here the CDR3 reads CASSLVVDSPLHF. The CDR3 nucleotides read TGCGCCAGCAGCTTAGTCGTGGATTCACCCCTCCACTTT. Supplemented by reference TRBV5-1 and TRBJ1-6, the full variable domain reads KAGVTQTPRYLIKTRGQQVTLSCSPISGHRSVSWYQQTPGQGLQFLFEYFSETQRNKGNFPGRFSGRQFSNSRSEMNVSTLELGDSALYLCASSLVVDSPLHFGNGTRLTVT.

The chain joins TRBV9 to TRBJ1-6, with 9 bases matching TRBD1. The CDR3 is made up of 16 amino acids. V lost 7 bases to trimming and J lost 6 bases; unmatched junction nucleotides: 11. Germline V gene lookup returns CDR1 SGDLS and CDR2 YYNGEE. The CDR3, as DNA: TGTGCCAGCGGAACTTCGGGACAGGGCTTTAATTCACCCCTCCACTTT. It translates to CASGTSGQGFNSPLHF.

The CDR3 DNA is TGCAGTGCTAGAGTCCCCTCCAGGGACCCAGATACGCAGTATTTT. It encodes CSARVPSRDPDTQYF. The chain carries TRBV20-1 and TRBJ2-3; either TRBD1 or TRBD2 may fit D (5 bases each). This CDR3 contains 15 residues. Trimming removed 1 base at V and 4 bases at J, with 15 bases between. In germline, CDR1 is DFQATT, CDR2 SNEGSKA (reference sequence).

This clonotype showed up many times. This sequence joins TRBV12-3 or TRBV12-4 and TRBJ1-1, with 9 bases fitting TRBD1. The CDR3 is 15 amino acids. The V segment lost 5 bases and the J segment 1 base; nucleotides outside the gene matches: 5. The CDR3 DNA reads TGTGCCAGCAGTCCACGGGGACAGGGGAACACTGAAGCTTTCTTT. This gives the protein CASSPRGQGNTEAFF.

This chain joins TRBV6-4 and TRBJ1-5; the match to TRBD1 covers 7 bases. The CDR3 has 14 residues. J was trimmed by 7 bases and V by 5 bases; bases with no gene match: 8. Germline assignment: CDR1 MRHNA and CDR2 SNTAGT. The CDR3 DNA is TGTGCCAGCAGTTTACGACAGGGAACGCAGCCCCAGCATTTT. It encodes CASSLRQGTQPQHF.